What follows is one T cell receptor (beta chain) and its context. The assay was immunoSEQ multiplex PCR, and TCRdb's table has in-frame clones only and misses some. This table has about 24,000 clones, around 73% appearing once. Germline V gene sequence: CDR1 SGHDN, CDR2 FVKESK. The V and J ends lost 4 bases and 0 bases, in that order; junction bases with no gene match: 10. CDR3 length equals 18 residues. The data derive from a study of OX40 agonist ivuxolimab in advanced cancers. Sample: CD4+ or CD8+ T cells sorted from blood, taken in a trial of the OX40 agonist ivuxolimab. This TCR was recovered from an adult with an advanced solid tumor such as melanoma, head and neck, liver or kidney cancer. The chain has TRBV14 and TRBJ2-1, with 9 bases fitting TRBD2. The CDR3 DNA reads TGTGCCAGCAGCCCGACTAGCGGCAGCAGGGGCTCCTACAATGAGCAGTTCTTC. Translating it yields CASSPTSGSRGSYNEQFF.